This T cell receptor beta chain was identified in a study of T cells in Graves' hyperthyroidism and ophthalmopathy. The CDR3 regions of TCR beta were amplified from RNA transcripts. TCR CDR3 regions were first amplified by RT-PCR with HTBI primers. MiXCR, applied by TCRdb to the multiplex PCR reads, yields one record per CDR3 protein. This table holds roughly 240,000 distinct CDR3 sequences, approximately 23% found once. This clonotype was recorded at least ten times. Germline V gives CDR1 MGHRA, CDR2 YSYEKL. The CDR3 has 17 amino acids. Trimming cost V 4 bases and J 5 bases; bases outside gene matches: 10.

The J gene is TRBJ2-2, the V gene TRBV4-1; the match to TRBD2 covers 10 bases. Sequenced input: blood. The source is a woman between 40 and 55 years old with Graves' ophthalmopathy. The CDR3 loop is CASSLHILAGVTGELFF. CDR3 nucleotides: TGCGCCAGCAGCCTACATATTCTAGCGGGAGTTACCGGGGAGCTGTTTTTT.